The 21 T cell receptor beta chains reported below all come from one sample, sequenced in a study of shared clonotypes between healthy human individuals. Repertoires were generated with immunoSEQ multiplex PCR, while TCRdb's copy carries only in-frame clones and drops some. The table includes about 2,200,000 clones, about 93% detected once. Selected positively for CCR7 and CD45RO-negative, naive CD8 cells excluded terminally differentiated effector memory CD45RA+ cells. Input material: naive CD8+ T cells from PBMCs. The receptor source for this set is a man between 18 and 29 years old in good health. Some clones in this sample may be carry-over from other donors' samples.

This clone has more than one count but fewer than ten. This chain connects TRBV4-1 to TRBJ2-2; D call uncertain. V lost 5 bases and J lost 6, with 10 bases in between. The CDR3 runs 13 residues. Germline V gives CDR1 MGHRA, CDR2 YSYEKL. CDR3 protein: CASSTTRPGELFF. Here the CDR3 DNA reads TGCGCCAGCAGCACGACGCGGCCCGGGGAGCTGTTTTTT.

This chain uses TRBV28 with TRBJ2-3, with 7 bases that match TRBD1. The CDR3 is 14 residues long. Trimming at V came to 2 bases and at J to 5 bases, leaving 4 bases not matched to a gene. Germline V gene data show CDR1 as MDHEN and CDR2 as SYDVKM. The CDR3 is CASSLRQGQDTQYF. For the CDR3, the DNA is TGTGCCAGCAGTTTACGACAGGGCCAAGATACGCAGTATTTT.

The V call is TRBV6-5, the J call TRBJ1-1; a weak D match, TRBD1 (5 bases). The CDR3 extends over 16 amino acids. Per germline, CDR1 MNHEY and CDR2 SVGAGI. V was cut by 2 bases and J by 1 base, with 14 bases left in between. The CDR3 region has the DNA TGTGCCAGCAGTTACAGTCGCAGGGAGGGGAACACTGAAGCTTTCTTT. It codes for CASSYSRREGNTEAFF.

This chain connects TRBV13 to TRBJ1-2, with D possibly matching TRBD1 (6 bases). Germline V lookup: CDR1 PRHDT, CDR2 FYEKMQ (reference sequence). V was trimmed by 7 bases and J by 4 bases, leaving 13 bases between them. The CDR3 covers 13 residues. In DNA form, the CDR3 reads TGTGCCAGCAAGGGGGAATATTCCTATGGCTACACCTTC. It yields the protein CASKGEYSYGYTF.

The rearrangement joins TRBV28 to TRBJ1-2; 7 bases agree with TRBD1. The germline V gene has CDR1 MDHEN and CDR2 SYDVKM. V gave up 5 bases and J gave up 6 bases; unmatched junction bases: 6. CDR3 length: 13 amino acids. This CDR3 is CASSNIGTDGYTF. The DNA of the CDR3 is TGTGCCAGCAGTAACATCGGGACAGATGGCTACACCTTC.

J is TRBJ2-1 and V is TRBV6-5; D is perhaps TRBD2 (5 bases). V lost 2 bases to trimming and J lost 6 bases, with 11 bases between them. The CDR3 sequence is 14 residues long. Per the germline V gene, CDR1 is MNHEY and CDR2 is SVGAGI. CDR3 sequence reads: CASSYGSRVNEQFF. CDR3 DNA: TGTGCCAGCAGTTACGGCTCGCGGGTCAATGAGCAGTTCTTC.

The chain carries TRBV6-6 and TRBJ2-2; TRBD2 matches 8 bases. Germline V gene lookup returns CDR1 MNHNY and CDR2 SVGAGI (reference sequence). The CDR3 has 15 residues. The ends lost 3 bases at V and 5 bases at J; junction bases unmatched: 5. The CDR3: CASSYYREGTGELFF. The DNA of the CDR3 is TGTGCCAGCAGTTATTATCGGGAGGGAACCGGGGAGCTGTTTTTT.

The chain combines TRBV28 with TRBJ2-7, with TRBD1 matching 7 bases. The trim removed 4 bases at V and 1 base at J, leaving 7 bases unmatched. CDR1 and CDR2 from the germline V gene are MDHEN and SYDVKM. This CDR3 is 15 amino acids long. The CDR3 DNA reads as TGTGCCAGCAGTTCCTGGACAGGTTGGTCCTACGAGCAGTACTTC. It translates to CASSSWTGWSYEQYF.

Regarding this clone: Within the sample, other DNA sequences also encode this same CDR3. V and J are TRBV11-2 and TRBJ2-7, with D unresolved. V dropped 1 base and J dropped 7 bases, with 11 bases sitting between them. CDR3 length equals 13 residues. In germline, CDR1 is SGHAT, CDR2 FQNNGV. The CDR3 DNA sequence: TGTGCCAGCAGCTTAGGTGGCCGAAGGGAGCAGTACTTC. Its protein product is CASSLGGRREQYF.

The chain is built from TRBV4-3 and TRBJ2-2, with 7 bases identical to TRBD2. J was trimmed by 5 bases and V by 4 bases; bases with no gene match: 13. The CDR3 totals 17 residues. Germline V gene sequence: CDR1 LGHNA, CDR2 YSLEER. The CDR3 DNA is TGCGCCAGCAGCCTCCTAGAGCGGGACTGGAGAACCGGGGAGCTGTTTTTT. This translates into CASSLLERDWRTGELFF.

The genes are TRBV6-1 and TRBJ2-7; the match to TRBD1 covers 9 bases. The V gene's germline CDR1 is MNHNS and CDR2 SASEGT. The CDR3 has 15 amino acids. V lost 6 bases and J lost 2; bases outside the gene matches: 8. The CDR3 region is CASRGERQGAYEQYF. The CDR3 DNA is TGTGCCAGCAGGGGGGAGAGACAGGGGGCCTACGAGCAGTACTTC.

The CDR3 reads CASSLVGWNTEAFF. CDR3 coding DNA: TGTGCCAGCAGCTTAGTAGGCTGGAACACTGAAGCTTTCTTT. V usage is TRBV11-2 and J usage is TRBJ1-1; no definite D call. The CDR3 contains 14 residues. V dropped 1 base and J dropped 1 base, with 7 bases sitting between them. Germline V gives CDR1 SGHAT, CDR2 FQNNGV.

The chain links TRBV27 to TRBJ1-2; D is undetermined. This CDR3 spans 13 amino acids. Trimming took 4 bases from V and 2 from J, leaving 8 bases between them. CDR1 is MNHEY, CDR2 SMNVEV, per germline (reference sequence). CDR3 sequence reads: CASSSNGNYGYTF. CDR3 nucleotides: TGTGCCAGCAGTTCCAACGGCAACTATGGCTACACCTTC.

The V call is TRBV14, the J call TRBJ1-1; D remains ambiguous. The CDR3 runs to 15 residues. V lost 0 bases to trimming and J lost 1 base, with 9 bases between them. Germline values: CDR1 SGHDN, CDR2 FVKESK. The CDR3 nucleotides read TGTGCCAGCAGCCAAGATCGGCGGCAGAACACTGAAGCTTTCTTT. Amino acid sequence: CASSQDRRQNTEAFF.

The chain employs TRBV5-1 and TRBJ2-1; D is perhaps TRBD1 or TRBD2 (5 bases each). V lost 1 base and J 6 bases, leaving 14 bases between the germline ends. The CDR3 totals 15 residues. Germline V gives CDR1 SGHRS, CDR2 YFSETQ. CDR3 amino acids: CASSLWDGGPNEQFF. In DNA, the CDR3 is TGCGCCAGCAGCTTGTGGGACGGTGGGCCCAATGAGCAGTTCTTC.

This chain links TRBV19 with TRBJ2-7, with 10 positions matching TRBD1. CDR1 is LNHDA and CDR2 is SQIVND in the germline V gene (reference sequence). The V and J ends lost 8 bases and 4 bases, in that order; junction bases with no gene match: 8. The CDR3 is 14 amino acids. The CDR3: CASPFGTGDYEQYF. DNA for the CDR3: TGTGCCAGTCCCTTCGGGACAGGGGATTACGAGCAGTACTTC.

V gene TRBV19 combines with J gene TRBJ2-1; maybe TRBD1 (5 bases). There are 14 residues in the CDR3. Germline lookup yields CDR1 LNHDA and CDR2 SQIVND (reference sequence). The V end was cut by 1 base, the J end by 5 bases, with 9 bases between. As DNA, the CDR3 is TGTGCCAGTAGTATAGGGGCAGGGAACAATGAGCAGTTCTTC. It encodes CASSIGAGNNEQFF. The whole variable domain, filled in from reference TRBV19 and TRBJ2-1, reads DGGITQSPKYLFRKEGQNVTLSCEQNLNHDAMYWYRQDPGQGLRLIYYSQIVNDFQKGDIAEGYSVSREKKESFPLTVTSAQKNPTAFYLCASSIGAGNNEQFFGPGTRLTVL.

The chain employs TRBV28 and TRBJ2-1, with D unresolved. Trimming cost V 3 bases and J 2 bases, with 14 bases left between them. CDR1 is MDHEN, CDR2 SYDVKM, per germline. The CDR3 length is 16 residues. CDR3 nucleotide sequence: TGTGCCAGCAGTTTCGTCGAGACGGAAGCCTACAATGAGCAGTTCTTC. This gives the protein CASSFVETEAYNEQFF.

V gene TRBV5-8 combines with J gene TRBJ2-7; the D is unclear. There are 12 residues in the CDR3. The V and J ends lost 0 bases and 3 bases respectively, with 4 bases between them. Germline-derived CDR1 and CDR2 are SGHTS and YDEGEE. The chain's CDR3 is CASSLVVYEQYF. The CDR3, as DNA: TGTGCCAGCAGCTTGGTGGTCTACGAGCAGTACTTC.

This chain links TRBV7-6 with TRBJ2-7; 11 bases align to TRBD2. V trimming: 1 base; J trimming: 2 bases; junction bases outside the gene matches: 7. Germline V lookup: CDR1 SGHVS, CDR2 FNYEAQ. The CDR3 runs to 17 residues. In DNA, the CDR3 is TGTGCCAGCAGCTTAGGGGGATATAGCGGGAGGGCCTACGAGCAGTACTTC. Its translation: CASSLGGYSGRAYEQYF.

This clone has a single count. The chain links TRBV9 to TRBJ2-1; TRBD2 might be the D (6 bases). With 4 bases removed from V and 2 bases from J, the gap between germline ends came to 16 bases. CDR3 length: 16 residues. The germline CDR1 and CDR2 sequences are SGDLS and YYNGEE. The CDR3: CASSPSRAGPYNEQFF. The CDR3 nucleotides are TGTGCCAGCAGCCCATCGAGGGCGGGACCCTACAATGAGCAGTTCTTC.